These T cell receptor beta chains were read from a single sample in a study of cytomegalovirus exposure and HLA in healthy donors. Libraries were prepared by immunoSEQ multiplex PCR; TCRdb keeps only in-frame clonotypes and omits some of them. The data hold around 140,000 clones, with about 80% observed a single time. What was sequenced was PBMCs. Every receptor here comes from a woman aged 55 to 70 in good health and CMV-seropositive. CDR3s include the opening cysteine and the closing phenylalanine or tryptophan. Each record gives: J gene, V gene, CDR3 protein.

j_gene: TRBJ1-1
v_gene: TRBV5-4
CDR3aa: CASSWAGGMNTEAFF

j_gene: TRBJ2-1
v_gene: TRBV7-9
CDR3aa: CASSSVGDSYNEQFF

j_gene: TRBJ2-1
v_gene: TRBV5-1
CDR3aa: CASSSGLAGPYNEQFF

j_gene: NA
v_gene: TRBV15
CDR3aa: CATSRLADAYEQYF

j_gene: TRBJ2-7
v_gene: TRBV2
CDR3aa: CASNGASGRPGDEQYF

j_gene: TRBJ2-2
v_gene: TRBV7-3
CDR3aa: CASSLGPGELFF

j_gene: TRBJ2-5
v_gene: TRBV9
CDR3aa: CASSVGTGQETQYF

j_gene: TRBJ2-7
v_gene: TRBV2
CDR3aa: CASSEGRGPTYEQYF

j_gene: TRBJ1-2
v_gene: TRBV18
CDR3aa: CASSPRDRLGYTF

j_gene: TRBJ1-6
v_gene: TRBV7-9
CDR3aa: CASSLGQGYNSPLHF

j_gene: TRBJ1-1
v_gene: TRBV7-3
CDR3aa: CASSLVGGPGEAFF

j_gene: TRBJ2-1
v_gene: TRBV10-3
CDR3aa: CAISDPRVRGTNEQFF

j_gene: TRBJ2-5
v_gene: TRBV5-1
CDR3aa: CASSFSGGRSKETQYF

j_gene: TRBJ2-1
v_gene: TRBV18
CDR3aa: CASSPGGRGGSYNEQFF

j_gene: TRBJ2-7
v_gene: TRBV7-8
CDR3aa: CASSLTGYEQYF

j_gene: TRBJ2-7
v_gene: TRBV5-6
CDR3aa: CASSLDIHYEQYF

j_gene: NA
v_gene: TRBV5-1
CDR3aa: CASSSGSSYEQYF

j_gene: TRBJ2-1
v_gene: TRBV28
CDR3aa: CASSLDRVAYNEQFF

j_gene: TRBJ2-1
v_gene: TRBV4-3
CDR3aa: CASSQEPSGRHTYNEQFF

j_gene: TRBJ2-1
v_gene: TRBV10-3
CDR3aa: CAISDLAGNNEQFF

j_gene: TRBJ1-5
v_gene: TRBV7-2
CDR3aa: CASSLQGPEPQHF

j_gene: TRBJ1-5
v_gene: TRBV6-6
CDR3aa: CASRQGTYSNQPQHF

j_gene: TRBJ2-1
v_gene: TRBV30
CDR3aa: CAWSVLAGGVSYNEQFF

j_gene: TRBJ1-2
v_gene: TRBV10-3
CDR3aa: CAILGQPPTGYTF

j_gene: TRBJ2-3
v_gene: TRBV7-6
CDR3aa: CASGLVADTQYF

j_gene: TRBJ1-1
v_gene: TRBV28
CDR3aa: CASSQGLMNTEAFF